This T cell receptor beta chain was identified during a study of blood T cell repertoires in COVID-19. Looking at the study overall: Samples taken during acute and convalescent COVID-19 were collected in the United States, Italy and Spain.

TCRdb's copy holds only in-frame clones and misses some; the assay was immunoSEQ multiplex PCR. The sample records more than 200,000 clones, about nine tenths being singletons. CDR1 is SGDLS and CDR2 is YYNGEE in the germline V gene. The CDR3 has 14 residues. Trimming stripped 2 bases from V and 1 base from J, with 9 bases between. The TCR comes from a woman in her thirties with acute COVID-19. The rearrangement links TRBV9 to TRBJ1-1; D is uncertain. The source material was PBMCs or T cells enriched from blood (not recorded which). This chain's CDR3 is CASSVAGGNTEAFF. As DNA, the CDR3 is TGTGCCAGCAGCGTCGCAGGAGGGAACACTGAAGCTTTCTTT.